Shown below are 27 T cell receptor beta chains from a single sample sequenced in a study of T cells in Graves' hyperthyroidism and ophthalmopathy. TCR beta CDR3 regions were amplified from RNA. Using the HTBI primer set, a first-round RT-PCR was run on the TCR CDR3. MiXCR, run by TCRdb on the multiplex PCR reads, gives a single entry per CDR3 protein. The sample has 690,000 or so distinct CDR3 sequences, approximately 18% seen once. Sequencing was done on a sample of blood. Receptor source: a woman aged 45-60 years with Graves' hyperthyroidism that later progressed to Graves' ophthalmopathy.

The chain combines TRBV7-9 with TRBJ1-1; the D gene is possibly TRBD1 (6 bases). The length of the CDR3 is 14 residues. V was pared by 5 bases and J by 7 bases, with 17 bases between. CDR1 SEHNR and CDR2 FQNEAQ come from the germline V gene (reference sequence). The CDR3 reads CASSQGTGAVEAFF. The CDR3 DNA sequence: TGTGCCAGCAGCCAAGGGACGGGGGCAGTTGAAGCTTTCTTT.

The chain links TRBV5-5 to TRBJ2-7, with 8 positions matching TRBD1. The CDR3 is made up of 16 amino acids. The germline V gene encodes CDR1 SGHKS and CDR2 YYEKEE (reference sequence). J was trimmed by 1 base and V by 5 bases; bases with no gene match: 11. CDR3 nucleotides: TGTGCCAGCAGTGGAAGTTGGGACAGGCAATCCTACGAGCAGTACTTC. Protein product: CASSGSWDRQSYEQYF.

Of note for this clonotype: A much larger clone lies one base from this, so it may be a read error. This chain joins TRBV3-1 and TRBJ2-5; a possible D gene is TRBD1 (5 bases). Germline CDR1 and CDR2: LGHDT and YNNKEL (reference sequence). The CDR3 contains 11 residues. The CDR3, as DNA: TGTGCCAGCAGCCCAGGGAATACCCAGCACTTC. Translation gives CASSPGNTQHF.

This clonotype was observed many times. The chain combines TRBV5-1 with TRBJ1-1; a weak D match, TRBD1 (6 bases). The CDR3 sequence is 16 residues long. V was clipped by 4 bases and J by 3 bases, with 19 bases between them. Germline CDR1 reads SGHRS; CDR2 reads YFSETQ. In DNA form, the CDR3 reads TGCGCCAGCAGCAAGGGTGGGGGGCGATTCGACACTGAAGCTTTCTTT. Translating gives CASSKGGGRFDTEAFF.

This clonotype was seen repeatedly, ten times or more. The V and J genes are TRBV6-1 and TRBJ1-1, with D possibly being TRBD1 (6 bases). CDR1 is MNHNS, CDR2 SASEGT, per germline. This CDR3 comprises 15 residues. The V end lost 8 bases, the J end lost 1 base, and 17 bases lay between the germline ends. The CDR3 spells CASSYLGQTNTEAFF. CDR3 DNA: TGTGCCAGCTCCTACTTAGGACAGACGAACACTGAAGCTTTCTTT.

The chain has TRBV6-5 and TRBJ1-4; a possible D gene is TRBD1 (6 bases). The CDR3 consists of 14 residues. V was trimmed by 4 bases and J by 4 bases, leaving 10 bases between them. CDR1 and CDR2 from the germline V gene are MNHEY and SVGAGI. The CDR3 nucleotides read TGTGCCAGCAGTTCGGGACACTATAATGAAAAACTGTTTTTT. It codes for CASSSGHYNEKLFF.

About this clonotype itself: This may be a read error, as it is one base from a much larger clone. The CDR3 nucleotides are TGTGCCTGGAGTCCTCGGGACACTGAAGCTTCCTTT. It translates to CAWSPRDTEASF. The V call is TRBV30, the J call TRBJ1-1, with D possibly being TRBD1 (6 bases). Germline V CDR1 and CDR2: GTSNPN, SVGIG (reference sequence). The CDR3 is made up of 12 amino acids.

The chain couples TRBV7-2 to TRBJ2-7; TRBD1 matches at 7 bases. With 3 bases clipped from V and 2 bases from J, the junction kept 4 bases outside the gene matches. CDR1 is SGHTA and CDR2 is FQGNSA in the germline V gene. This CDR3 is 14 amino acids long. For the CDR3, the DNA is TGTGCCAGCAGCTTCTGGGACAGAACCTACGAGCAGTACTTC. Residues: CASSFWDRTYEQYF.

The V gene is TRBV7-8, the J gene TRBJ1-4; no reliable D call. V gave up 2 bases and J gave up 8 bases, with 15 bases separating them. The CDR3 length is 15 residues. Looked up from germline, CDR1 is SGHVS and CDR2 is FQNEAQ. In nucleotides, the CDR3 is TGTGCCAGCAGCTTACTCGGAAGTGGAAGGGAAAAACTGTTTTTT. It translates to CASSLLGSGREKLFF.

V gene TRBV13 combines with J gene TRBJ2-7; D not resolved. With 0 bases removed from V and 0 bases from J, the gap between germline ends came to 6 bases. In germline, CDR1 is PRHDT, CDR2 FYEKMQ (reference sequence). This CDR3 is 14 amino acids long. CDR3 in DNA: TGTGCCAGCAGCTTAGGGAAAACCTCCTACGAGCAGTACTTC. It specifies CASSLGKTSYEQYF.

This clonotype has more than one count but fewer than ten. V usage is TRBV7-2 and J usage is TRBJ1-6; D is undetermined. Germline CDR1 is SGHTA and CDR2 is FQGNSA. The CDR3 length is 14 residues. V dropped 5 bases and J dropped 7 bases, with 12 bases sitting between them. The CDR3 sequence: CASSNYVGNSPLHF. The CDR3 coding sequence is TGTGCCAGCAGCAATTACGTCGGGAATTCACCCCTCCACTTT.

With respect to this clonotype: This sequence may be a read error, since a much larger clone differs from it by one base. The rearrangement joins TRBV7-9 to TRBJ1-2; 10 positions match TRBD1. There are 16 residues in the CDR3. Unmatched junction bases numbered 6, after V lost 2 bases and J lost 3 bases. Germline CDR1 SEHNR, CDR2 FQNEAQ (reference sequence). The CDR3 sequence: CASSLLGQGGHYGYTF. The CDR3 DNA follows: TGTGCCAGCAGCTTACTCGGACAGGGGGGTCACTATGGCTACACCTTC.

This clonotype was observed many times. The V gene is TRBV3-1, the J gene TRBJ1-4; D unresolved. V lost 4 bases and J 7 bases, leaving 19 bases between the germline ends. Germline loops: CDR1 LGHDT, CDR2 YNNKEL (reference sequence). There are 16 residues in the CDR3. Here the CDR3 reads CASSPYEWGGGEKLFF. CDR3 nucleotide sequence: TGTGCCAGCAGCCCGTACGAATGGGGAGGCGGTGAAAAACTGTTTTTT. The whole variable domain, filled in from reference TRBV3-1 and TRBJ1-4, reads DTAVSQTPKYLVTQMGNDKSIKCEQNLGHDTMYWYKQDSKKFLKIMFSYNNKELIINETVPNRFSPKSPDKAHLNLHINSLELGDSAVYFCASSPYEWGGGEKLFFGSGTQLSVL.

This clonotype was counted at least ten times. This sequence joins TRBV6-2 or TRBV6-3 and TRBJ2-1, with 9 bases matching TRBD2. Germline V gene lookup returns CDR1 MNHEY and CDR2 SVGEGT. The CDR3 runs 14 residues. V shed 6 bases, J shed 4 bases, and the junction held 4 bases outside the gene matches. The CDR3 nucleotides are TGTGCCAGCAGACCTAGCGGGGAATACAATGAGCAGTTCTTC. As protein: CASRPSGEYNEQFF.

This clonotype turned up a few times. The chain couples TRBV7-2 to TRBJ2-5; TRBD2 might be the D (6 bases). Trimming left V 6 bases short and J 2 bases short, with 19 bases between. CDR3 length equals 16 residues. Per germline, CDR1 SGHTA and CDR2 FQGNSA. The CDR3 DNA follows: TGTGCCAGCAGGCACCCCGGGAGACCACCACAAGAGACCCAGTACTTC. It yields the protein CASRHPGRPPQETQYF.

The table lists this clonotype with many counts. This chain links TRBV3-1 with TRBJ1-1; D is ambiguous. Germline CDR1 is LGHDT and CDR2 is YNNKEL (reference sequence). This CDR3 has 14 residues. The ends were cut back, 3 bases at V and 5 bases at J, with 13 bases in the middle. The CDR3 loop is CASSHLEGRTEAFF. The DNA for the CDR3 is TGTGCCAGCAGCCACCTCGAGGGCAGGACTGAAGCTTTCTTT.

Ten or more counts support this clonotype. V and J are TRBV5-1 and TRBJ2-1; D remains ambiguous. Germline CDR1 reads SGHRS; CDR2 reads YFSETQ. The CDR3 is 19 amino acids. V dropped 4 bases and J dropped 1 base, with 24 bases sitting between them. CDR3 DNA: TGCGCCAGCAGCCTTCGAACCTGGACGGACCACGGGTCCTACAATGAGCAGTTCTTC. This gives the protein CASSLRTWTDHGSYNEQFF. Combining the CDR3 with reference TRBV5-1 and TRBJ2-1 gives the whole variable domain KAGVTQTPRYLIKTRGQQVTLSCSPISGHRSVSWYQQTPGQGLQFLFEYFSETQRNKGNFPGRFSGRQFSNSRSEMNVSTLELGDSALYLCASSLRTWTDHGSYNEQFFGPGTRLTVL.

The chain joins TRBV5-1 to TRBJ1-6; 10 positions agree with TRBD1. CDR3 length: 15 residues. Germline-derived CDR1 and CDR2 are SGHRS and YFSETQ. V lost 4 bases, J lost 8 bases, and 6 bases stayed unmatched. CDR3 DNA: TGCGCCAGCAGCCGGGACAGGGGAGATTATTCACCCCTCCACTTT. It is translated as CASSRDRGDYSPLHF.

The CDR3 bases are TGTGCCAGCAGCCAAGCTACTAGCGGGCTGGAGACCCAGTACTTC. It yields the protein CASSQATSGLETQYF. The chain carries TRBV7-6 and TRBJ2-5; the match to TRBD2 covers 9 bases. J was trimmed by 5 bases and V by 5 bases; bases with no gene match: 9. Germline V gives CDR1 SGHVS, CDR2 FNYEAQ. The CDR3 contains 15 residues.

This clonotype was picked up many times. The chain carries TRBV5-1 and TRBJ2-3; 7 bases are shared with TRBD2. Per the germline V gene, CDR1 is SGHRS and CDR2 is YFSETQ. V was clipped by 0 bases and J by 2 bases; unmatched bases: 6. This CDR3 region has 16 residues. The CDR3: CASSLEVRGYTDTQYF. The CDR3, as DNA: TGCGCCAGCAGCTTGGAGGTGCGGGGGTACACAGATACGCAGTATTTT.

This clonotype was counted between two and nine times. The chain is built from TRBV24-1 and TRBJ1-2, with TRBD1 as a possible D gene (6 bases). V was clipped by 3 bases and J by 6 bases, with 10 bases between them. Per germline, CDR1 KGHDR and CDR2 SFDVKD. The CDR3 is 13 residues long. The CDR3 reads CATSDTGWDGYTF. The CDR3 DNA follows: TGTGCCACCAGTGATACAGGGTGGGATGGCTACACCTTC.

The CDR3 coding sequence is TGTGCCAGCACCGTACGGTCGAACACCGGGGAGCTGTTTTTT. Translated: CASTVRSNTGELFF. The rearrangement links TRBV6-1 to TRBJ2-2; no reliable D call. Germline V lookup: CDR1 MNHNS, CDR2 SASEGT. The CDR3 spans 14 residues. The V end lost 7 bases, the J end lost 0 bases, and 9 bases lay between the germline ends.

The rearrangement joins TRBV6-1 to TRBJ1-2; 10 bases agree with TRBD1. Unmatched junction bases numbered 7, after V lost 5 bases and J lost 7 bases. This CDR3 spans 14 amino acids. Looked up from germline, CDR1 is MNHNS and CDR2 is SASEGT. In DNA, the CDR3 is TGTGCCAGCAGTTTCGGGACAGGGGTTGGTGGCTACACCTTC. Translating it yields CASSFGTGVGGYTF.

This clonotype was detected only a few times. The chain has TRBV7-9 and TRBJ2-1, with 8 bases lining up with TRBD2. Germline lookup yields CDR1 SEHNR and CDR2 FQNEAQ (reference sequence). The CDR3 extends over 15 amino acids. The V gene end was trimmed by 5 bases and the J gene end by 7 bases; junction bases not matched to a gene: 10. CDR3 protein: CASSRLRGAGNEQFF. The CDR3 bases are TGTGCCAGCAGCCGATTGCGGGGGGCCGGTAATGAGCAGTTCTTC.

This clonotype was counted many times. The CDR3 DNA is TGCGCCAGCAGCCACGGACAGGGAGCCTATGGCTACACCTTC. This codes for CASSHGQGAYGYTF. V usage is TRBV5-1 and J usage is TRBJ1-2; 8 bases map to TRBD1. V was pared by 4 bases and J by 4 bases, with 6 bases of the junction left unmatched. Germline assignment: CDR1 SGHRS and CDR2 YFSETQ. The CDR3 is 14 amino acids.

The J gene is TRBJ2-3, the V gene TRBV12-3 or TRBV12-4; D unclear. Deletions cut 5 bases from V and 0 bases from J, with 15 bases between. This CDR3 has 16 residues. CDR3 loop: CASSPPDETSTDTQYF. CDR3 sequence (DNA): TGTGCCAGCAGTCCGCCGGACGAAACTAGCACAGATACGCAGTATTTT.

In its sample, this clonotype was seen a few times. This chain connects TRBV27 to TRBJ1-1; D call uncertain. Germline V CDR1 and CDR2: MNHEY, SMNVEV (reference sequence). The V gene lost 5 bases and the J gene lost 1 base, with 11 bases spanning the gap. The CDR3 is made up of 14 amino acids. The chain's CDR3 is CASSLRAENTEAFF. The CDR3 DNA follows: TGTGCCAGCAGTCTGCGGGCCGAGAACACTGAAGCTTTCTTT.